Listed below are T cell receptor beta chains from one sample, sequenced in a study of cytomegalovirus exposure and HLA in healthy donors. Data came from immunoSEQ multiplex PCR; TCRdb stores just in-frame clones and leaves some out. The sample includes 95,000 to 150,000 clones, less than 80% of them seen just once. The sample taken for sequencing was PBMCs. These receptors all come from a man aged 35-49 years in good health and CMV-seropositive. CDR3s include the opening cysteine and the closing phenylalanine or tryptophan. Fields, in order: D gene, V gene, clone size, J gene, CDR3 DNA, CDR3 protein. D genes are given only for firm matches. Size is omitted from some rows. Given values are once, few, many or a class for expanded clones.

D: .; V: TRBV5-1; size: .; J: TRBJ2-3; DNA: TGCGCCAGCAGCTTGGCTGGACTTGGAGATACGCAGTATTTT; CDR3: CASSLAGLGDTQYF
D: TRBD2; V: TRBV27; size: .; J: TRBJ2-7; DNA: TGTGCCAGCAGTTTAAGCAGCGGGGGTTCCTACGAGCAGTACTTC; CDR3: CASSLSSGGSYEQYF
D: TRBD2; V: TRBV6-1; size: .; J: TRBJ2-1; DNA: TGTGCCAGCAGTGCCCCCCGACTAGCGGGGTTATTCAATGAGCAGTTCTTC; CDR3: CASSAPRLAGLFNEQFF
D: TRBD2; V: TRBV5-1; size: .; J: TRBJ2-6; DNA: TGCGCCAGCAGCACGACTAGCGGTGCCCTTGTGGGGGCCAACGTCCTGACTTTC; CDR3: CASSTTSGALVGANVLTF
D: TRBD2; V: TRBV2; size: .; J: TRBJ2-1; DNA: TGTGCCAGCAGTGGGGCTAGCGGGAGGAGGAGCTCCTACAATGAGCAGTTCTTC; CDR3: CASSGASGRRSSYNEQFF
D: .; V: TRBV7-9; size: .; J: TRBJ1-4; DNA: TGTGCCAGCAGCTTTAGAGCAACTAATGAAAAACTGTTTTTT; CDR3: CASSFRATNEKLFF
D: .; V: TRBV10-3; size: .; J: TRBJ1-5; DNA: TGTGCCATCAGTGATCGGGGGGCAGGCAATCAGCCCCAGCATTTT; CDR3: CAISDRGAGNQPQHF
D: .; V: TRBV15; size: .; J: TRBJ1-1; DNA: TGTGCCACCAGCGTTCGTGGAGGCACTGAAGCTTTCTTT; CDR3: CATSVRGGTEAFF
D: .; V: TRBV10-3; size: .; J: TRBJ1-4; DNA: TGTGCCATCAGTGAGTCGGGGGACGGGGGTGAAAAACTGTTTTTT; CDR3: CAISESGDGGEKLFF
D: TRBD2; V: TRBV6-1; size: .; J: TRBJ2-7; DNA: TGTGCCAGCTATACTTCTAGCGGGCTAGGCGAGCAGTACTTC; CDR3: CASYTSSGLGEQYF
D: .; V: TRBV4-3; size: few; J: TRBJ1-1; DNA: TGCGCCAGCAGCCCCTTTTCACAGGGTGTAGAGGGCACTGAAGCTTTCTTT; CDR3: CASSPFSQGVEGTEAFF
D: .; V: TRBV28; size: once; J: TRBJ1-4; DNA: TGTGCCAGCAGTCCAGCGGGGCCCTTAAAACTGTTTTTT; CDR3: CASSPAGPLKLFF
D: TRBD1; V: TRBV7-2; size: few; J: TRBJ1-3; DNA: TGTGCCAGCAGCTCTCACAGGGGTGGTGGAAACACCATATATTTT; CDR3: CASSSHRGGGNTIYF
D: .; V: TRBV2; size: .; J: TRBJ2-7; DNA: TGTGCCAGCAGCAGGAATGGCCCCTACGAGCAGTACTTC; CDR3: CASSRNGPYEQYF
D: .; V: TRBV5-4; size: .; J: TRBJ1-6; DNA: TGTGCCAGCAGCTTGGACAGCAATTCACCCCTCCACTTT; CDR3: CASSLDSNSPLHF
D: .; V: TRBV14; size: .; J: TRBJ1-1; DNA: TGTGCCAGCAGCCAAGTCGACAGTCTAACTGAAGCTTTCTTT; CDR3: CASSQVDSLTEAFF
D: .; V: TRBV28; size: few; J: TRBJ1-1; DNA: TGTGCCAGCAGTTTCTCAGGGGAGAACACTGAAGCTTTCTTT; CDR3: CASSFSGENTEAFF
D: TRBD2; V: TRBV28; size: .; J: TRBJ2-1; DNA: TGTGCCAGCAGTCCCGGGGGACTAGCGGTTAGGGAGCAGTTCTTC; CDR3: CASSPGGLAVREQFF
D: .; V: TRBV5-1; size: .; J: TRBJ1-6; DNA: TGCGCCAGCTCCGTAGGCAGGGCAGGCTATAATTCACCCCTCCACTTT; CDR3: CASSVGRAGYNSPLHF
D: .; V: TRBV6-5; size: .; J: TRBJ1-4; DNA: TGTGCCAGCAGTTACGCAGGGGTTGATGAAAAACTGTTTTTT; CDR3: CASSYAGVDEKLFF
D: TRBD1; V: TRBV19; size: .; J: TRBJ2-7; DNA: TGTGCCAGTAGGCAACCGGGACAGGGGATAAACGAGCAGTACTTC; CDR3: CASRQPGQGINEQYF
D: .; V: TRBV7-8; size: once; J: TRBJ2-1; DNA: TGTGCCAGCAGCTTACCGGCGGGGTCCTACAATGAGCAGTTCTTC; CDR3: CASSLPAGSYNEQFF
D: .; V: TRBV6-5; size: .; J: TRBJ1-2; DNA: TGTGCCAGCAGTCCACAGGGCCGGGACTATGGCTACACCTTC; CDR3: CASSPQGRDYGYTF
D: TRBD1; V: TRBV6-5; size: .; J: TRBJ2-7; DNA: TGTGCCAGCACCAGACAGGGGTCGTACGAGCAGTACTTC; CDR3: CASTRQGSYEQYF
D: .; V: TRBV27; size: .; J: TRBJ1-3; DNA: TGTGCCAGCAGTCGGACAGTTTCTGGAAACACCATATATTTT; CDR3: CASSRTVSGNTIYF
D: .; V: TRBV7-9; size: .; J: TRBJ1-2; DNA: TGTGCCAGCAGCCCCCGGGGAAGCTCAACCGGGGATGGCTACACCTTC; CDR3: CASSPRGSSTGDGYTF